The source of this T cell receptor beta chain is a study of tumor-infiltrating lymphocytes in oesophageal squamous cell carcinoma. Germline V gene data show CDR1 as MNHGY and CDR2 as SAAAGT. CDR3 length equals 15 residues. In TCRdb, the PCR reads were re-called with MiXCR into one record per CDR3 protein. The sample carries almost 20,000 distinct CDR3 sequences, around 38% recorded once. This clonotype was counted once. The material sequenced was normal esophageal tissue next to the tumor. This clonotype was obtained from a male donor with esophageal squamous cell carcinoma. The chain employs TRBV6-8 and TRBJ2-7; TRBD1 matches 7 bases. The J call is in doubt because the DNA end fits TRBJ2-1 better. This CDR3 reads CASRATGVTYNEQFF. CDR3 bases: TGTGCCAGCAGAGCTACAGGGGTGACCTACAATGAGCAGTTCTTC.